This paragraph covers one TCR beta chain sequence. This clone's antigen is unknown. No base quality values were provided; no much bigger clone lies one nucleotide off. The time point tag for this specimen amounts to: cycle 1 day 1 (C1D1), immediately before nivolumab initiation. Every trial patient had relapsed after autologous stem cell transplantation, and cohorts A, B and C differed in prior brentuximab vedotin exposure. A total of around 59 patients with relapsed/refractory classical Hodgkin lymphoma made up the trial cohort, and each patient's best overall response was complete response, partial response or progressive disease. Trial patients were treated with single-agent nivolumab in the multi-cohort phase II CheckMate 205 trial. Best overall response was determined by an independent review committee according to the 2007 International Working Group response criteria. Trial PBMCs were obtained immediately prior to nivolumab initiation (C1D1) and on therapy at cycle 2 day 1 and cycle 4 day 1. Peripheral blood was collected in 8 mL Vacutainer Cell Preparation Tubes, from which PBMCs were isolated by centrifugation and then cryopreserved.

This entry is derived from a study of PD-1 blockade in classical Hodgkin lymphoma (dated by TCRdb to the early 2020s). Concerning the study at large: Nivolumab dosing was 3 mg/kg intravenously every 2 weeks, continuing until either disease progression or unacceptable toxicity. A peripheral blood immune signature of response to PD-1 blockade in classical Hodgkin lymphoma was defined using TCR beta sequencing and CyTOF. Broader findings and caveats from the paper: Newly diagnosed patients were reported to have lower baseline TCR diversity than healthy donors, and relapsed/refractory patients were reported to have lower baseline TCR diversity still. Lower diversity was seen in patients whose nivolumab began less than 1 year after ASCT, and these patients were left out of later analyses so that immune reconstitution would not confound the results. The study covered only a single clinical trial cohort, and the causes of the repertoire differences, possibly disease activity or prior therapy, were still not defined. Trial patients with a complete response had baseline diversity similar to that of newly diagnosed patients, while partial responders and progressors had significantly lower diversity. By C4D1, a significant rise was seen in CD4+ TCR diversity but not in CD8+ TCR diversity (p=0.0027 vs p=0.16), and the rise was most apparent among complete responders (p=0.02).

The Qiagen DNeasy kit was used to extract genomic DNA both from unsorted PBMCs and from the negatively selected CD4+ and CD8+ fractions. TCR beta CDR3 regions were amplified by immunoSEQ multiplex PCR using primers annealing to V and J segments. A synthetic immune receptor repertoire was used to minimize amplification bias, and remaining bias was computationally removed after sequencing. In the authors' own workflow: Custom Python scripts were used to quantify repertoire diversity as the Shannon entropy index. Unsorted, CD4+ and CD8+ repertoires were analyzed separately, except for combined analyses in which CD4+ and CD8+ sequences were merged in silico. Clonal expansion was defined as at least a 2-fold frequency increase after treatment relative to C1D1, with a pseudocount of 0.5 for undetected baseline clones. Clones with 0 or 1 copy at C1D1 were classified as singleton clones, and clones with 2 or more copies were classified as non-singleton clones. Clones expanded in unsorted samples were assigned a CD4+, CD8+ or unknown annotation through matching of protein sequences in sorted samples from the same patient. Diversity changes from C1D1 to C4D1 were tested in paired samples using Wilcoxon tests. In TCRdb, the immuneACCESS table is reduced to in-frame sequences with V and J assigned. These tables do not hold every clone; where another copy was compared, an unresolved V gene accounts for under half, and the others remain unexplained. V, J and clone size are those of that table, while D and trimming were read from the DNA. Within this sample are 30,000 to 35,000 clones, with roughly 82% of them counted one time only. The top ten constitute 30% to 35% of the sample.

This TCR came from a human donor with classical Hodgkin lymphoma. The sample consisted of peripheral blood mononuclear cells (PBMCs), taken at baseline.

The CDR3 corresponds to CSVEEKGLSGGGYYNEQFF. The DNA sequence reads TGCAGCGTTGAAGAAAAGGGGTTAAGCGGCGGGGGGTACTACAATGAGCAGTTCTTC. The chain is encoded by TRBV29-1 joined to TRBJ2-1; 8 nucleotides in the junction match TRBD2. The junction shows trimming of 0 bases on V and 3 bases on J, and the gene matches do not reach 16 bases of it. Looking up the germline V gene yields CDR1 SQVTM and CDR2 ANQGSEA. The CDR3 numbers 19 residues from cysteine through phenylalanine. The DNA shown is the 57-base CDR3, in frame from base 1.